These 31 T cell receptor beta chains came from one sample sequenced in a study of cytomegalovirus exposure and HLA in healthy donors. The PCR ran on 60 Vbeta and 13 Jbeta primers. Sequencing was performed with immunoSEQ multiplex PCR; in TCRdb, only in-frame clones are kept and a portion is missing. The top ten clones hold over 1.5% of a sample with roughly 120,000 clones, about 69% of them seen once. The source material was PBMCs. These receptors were collected from a woman aged 18-30 years in good health and CMV-seronegative.

The CDR3 DNA is TGTGCCAGCAGTCCTAGCGGGGGATCCTACGAGCAGTACTTC. Protein: CASSPSGGSYEQYF. V usage is TRBV27 and J usage is TRBJ2-7; TRBD2 matches 10 bases. Trimming took 5 bases from V and 1 from J; bases not matched to a gene: 2. Germline CDR1 and CDR2: MNHEY and SMNVEV (reference sequence). The CDR3 is made up of 14 amino acids.

The gene calls are TRBV7-9 and TRBJ2-1, with D perhaps TRBD2 (6 bases). Trimming cost V 7 bases and J 7 bases, with 11 bases left between them. The CDR3 length is 12 residues. Germline V lookup: CDR1 SEHNR, CDR2 FQNEAQ (reference sequence). The CDR3 nucleotides are TGTGCCAGCACCCCCGCGGGGAATGAGCAGTTCTTC. Protein: CASTPAGNEQFF.

The chain couples TRBV5-6 to TRBJ2-5; the match to TRBD1 covers 7 bases. The CDR3 has 15 residues. Trimming at V came to 3 bases and at J to 4 bases, leaving 9 bases not matched to a gene. CDR1 and CDR2 (germline): SGHDT, YYEEEE. The CDR3 sequence: CASSSGLGGSETQYF. CDR3 bases: TGTGCCAGCAGCTCGGGTTTAGGGGGCTCAGAGACCCAGTACTTC.

This clone has only a few counts. The chain has TRBV20-1 and TRBJ2-1; tentative D call: TRBD2 (5 bases). Per the germline V gene, CDR1 is DFQATT and CDR2 is SNEGSKA (reference sequence). V lost 3 bases to trimming and J lost 10 bases, with 10 bases between them. The CDR3 length is 11 residues. CDR3: CSARMRVEQFF. The CDR3 DNA reads TGCAGTGCTAGGATGAGGGTCGAGCAGTTCTTC.

This sequence joins TRBV7-3 and TRBJ2-7; D is undetermined. There are 15 residues in the CDR3. V lost 2 bases and J lost 2, with 13 bases in between. Germline V gene lookup returns CDR1 SGHTA and CDR2 FQGTGA. CDR3: CASSLYQSVTYEQYF. Here the CDR3 DNA reads TGTGCCAGCAGCTTATATCAGTCCGTAACCTACGAGCAGTACTTC.

The chain has TRBV9 and TRBJ1-3; D might be TRBD1 (5 bases). This CDR3 is 15 amino acids long. The V end was cut by 0 bases, the J end by 0 bases, with 7 bases between. Germline-derived CDR1 and CDR2 are SGDLS and YYNGEE. The CDR3 region is CASSVGGGSGNTIYF. The CDR3 DNA sequence: TGTGCCAGCAGCGTAGGGGGGGGCTCTGGAAACACCATATATTTT. The full variable domain, in which reference TRBV9 and TRBJ1-3 provide the parts outside the CDR3, is DSGVTQTPKHLITATGQRVTLRCSPRSGDLSVYWYQQSLDQGLQFLIQYYNGEERAKGNILERFSAQQFPDLHSELNLSSLELGDSALYFCASSVGGGSGNTIYFGEGSWLTVV.

The V and J genes are TRBV2 and TRBJ2-1; TRBD1 agrees at 8 bases. V lost 6 bases to trimming and J lost 10 bases; unmatched junction nucleotides: 14. Germline V CDR1 and CDR2: SNHLY, FYNNEI. This CDR3 region has 15 residues. CDR3 nucleotides: TGTGCCAGCAGCGAACTTGCGACAGGGGTGGCCGAGCAGTTCTTC. Its translation: CASSELATGVAEQFF.

This chain connects TRBV9 to TRBJ1-1, with 7 bases that match TRBD1. The CDR3 covers 18 residues. Germline CDR1 is SGDLS and CDR2 is YYNGEE. V dropped 3 bases and J dropped 2; count of bases not matched to a gene: 16. The CDR3 is CASSAAGTVGGLNTEAFF. The CDR3, as DNA: TGTGCCAGCAGCGCCGCGGGGACAGTTGGGGGCCTAAACACTGAAGCTTTCTTT.

V is TRBV27 and J is TRBJ1-4, with 9 bases matching TRBD1. Germline V lookup: CDR1 MNHEY, CDR2 SMNVEV (reference sequence). The CDR3 extends over 15 amino acids. V lost 4 bases to trimming and J lost 8 bases; unmatched junction nucleotides: 8. CDR3 amino acids: CASSSLQGAREKLFF. The CDR3 nucleotides read TGTGCCAGCAGTTCCCTACAGGGGGCAAGGGAAAAACTGTTTTTT.

V and J are TRBV28 and TRBJ1-6, with D perhaps TRBD1 (5 bases). CDR3 length: 15 residues. The germline V gene encodes CDR1 MDHEN and CDR2 SYDVKM. V was pared by 3 bases and J by 3 bases, with 9 bases between. This CDR3 is CASSFGGGYNSPLHF. CDR3 DNA: TGTGCCAGCAGTTTCGGCGGGGGCTATAATTCACCCCTCCACTTT.

CDR3 sequence reads: CASSSGTGYVPLHF. The CDR3 DNA follows: TGTGCCAGCAGCTCCGGGACAGGTTACGTACCCCTCCACTTT. The chain links TRBV5-4 to TRBJ1-6; 8 bases match TRBD1. The CDR3 has 14 amino acids. The V gene's germline CDR1 is SGHNT and CDR2 YYREEE (reference sequence). V shed 3 bases, J shed 12 bases, and the junction held 8 bases outside the gene matches. Using reference TRBV5-4 and TRBJ1-6 for the parts outside the CDR3, the full variable domain is ETGVTQSPTHLIKTRGQQVTLRCSSQSGHNTVSWYQQALGQGPQFIFQYYREEENGRGNFPPRFSGLQFPNYSSELNVNALELDDSALYLCASSSGTGYVPLHFGNGTRLTVT.

The chain carries TRBV5-6 and TRBJ2-3; perhaps TRBD2 as D (6 bases). Germline assignment: CDR1 SGHDT and CDR2 YYEEEE. V was pared by 0 bases and J by 2 bases, with 10 bases between. The CDR3 runs 15 residues. CDR3 protein: CASSLGGDPTDTQYF. The DNA of the CDR3 is TGTGCCAGCAGCTTGGGCGGGGACCCCACAGATACGCAGTATTTT.

This sequence joins TRBV5-1 and TRBJ1-1, with D possibly matching TRBD1 (6 bases). Germline-derived CDR1 and CDR2 are SGHRS and YFSETQ. CDR3 length: 15 residues. V dropped 1 base and J dropped 1 base, with 11 bases sitting between them. The CDR3 region has the DNA TGCGCCAGCAGCTTGTTACAGGGTTGGAACACTGAAGCTTTCTTT. It is translated as CASSLLQGWNTEAFF.

The rearrangement joins TRBV30 to TRBJ1-6; 9 nucleotides line up with TRBD1. The CDR3 has 18 residues. Germline assignment: CDR1 GTSNPN and CDR2 SVGIG (reference sequence). J gave up 3 bases and V 0 bases, and 9 bases lay outside the gene matches. The CDR3 nucleotides are TGTGCCTGGAGTGTAGTGGGGACAGGGAGTCTCTATAATTCACCCCTCCACTTT. It translates to CAWSVVGTGSLYNSPLHF.

Comments on this clone: Additional DNA sequences in this sample encode the identical CDR3. This sequence joins TRBV6-5 and TRBJ2-5, with 13 bases aligning to TRBD2. The CDR3 covers 15 residues. Germline values: CDR1 MNHEY, CDR2 SVGAGI. J lost 1 base, V lost 4 bases, and 0 bases had no gene match. The CDR3 reads CASSWTSGGQETQYF. The CDR3 bases are TGTGCCAGCAGTTGGACTAGCGGGGGCCAAGAGACCCAGTACTTC.

J is TRBJ2-7 and V is TRBV5-1; 14 nucleotides line up with TRBD2. Unmatched junction bases numbered 8, after V lost 2 bases and J lost 1 base. Looked up from germline, CDR1 is SGHRS and CDR2 is YFSETQ. The CDR3 has 18 amino acids. CDR3 residues: CASSFGTSGGGASYEQYF. CDR3 bases: TGCGCCAGCAGCTTCGGGACTAGCGGGGGCGGCGCGTCCTACGAGCAGTACTTC.

This rearrangement joins TRBV5-1 to TRBJ1-1, with D tentatively TRBD1 (5 bases). The CDR3 spans 14 residues. The V gene's germline CDR1 is SGHRS and CDR2 YFSETQ. V was shortened by 5 bases and J by 6 bases, with 17 bases between the two germline ends. CDR3 nucleotides: TGCGCCAGCAGTTTCTTAGGGGATAGTCCTGAAGCTTTCTTT. As protein: CASSFLGDSPEAFF.

This clone appeared a few times. The CDR3 loop is CASSDVLWTTVNEKLFF. The CDR3 coding sequence is TGTGCCAGCAGTGATGTCCTATGGACAACTGTGAATGAAAAACTGTTTTTT. The V call is TRBV6-1, the J call TRBJ1-4, with a weak D call TRBD1 (5 bases). This CDR3 has 17 amino acids. Trimming took 3 bases from V and 5 from J, leaving 19 bases between them. Germline V gives CDR1 MNHNS, CDR2 SASEGT.

The chain uses TRBV5-4 and TRBJ2-1; 7 bases are a match to TRBD2. Germline CDR1 reads SGHNT; CDR2 reads YYREEE (reference sequence). The V and J ends lost 4 bases and 9 bases, in that order; junction bases with no gene match: 4. This CDR3 has 12 amino acids. This CDR3 is CASSLGGGEQFF. CDR3 bases: TGTGCCAGCAGCCTGGGGGGGGGTGAGCAGTTCTTC. The full variable domain, in which reference TRBV5-4 and TRBJ2-1 provide the parts outside the CDR3, is ETGVTQSPTHLIKTRGQQVTLRCSSQSGHNTVSWYQQALGQGPQFIFQYYREEENGRGNFPPRFSGLQFPNYSSELNVNALELDDSALYLCASSLGGGEQFFGPGTRLTVL.

This clone has more than one count but fewer than ten. V and J are TRBV29-1 and TRBJ1-1; a weak D match, TRBD1 (6 bases). Trimming shortened V by 6 bases and J by 11 bases, and 16 bases separated the two germline ends. Germline CDR1 is SQVTM and CDR2 is ANQGSEA. This CDR3 is 11 amino acids long. CDR3 coding DNA: TGCAGCGTCCGGGATTACAGGGTTGCTTTCTTT. Its translation is CSVRDYRVAFF.

The chain uses TRBV6-5 and TRBJ2-7, with 12 bases lining up with TRBD2. Per the germline V gene, CDR1 is MNHEY and CDR2 is SVGAGI. The CDR3 totals 15 residues. Trimming cost V 5 bases and J 3 bases; bases outside gene matches: 5. The CDR3 is CASSPSGGALYEQYF. CDR3 sequence (DNA): TGTGCCAGCAGTCCTAGCGGGGGGGCCCTCTACGAGCAGTACTTC.

The chain is built from TRBV6-5 and TRBJ2-1, with D unclear. V was cut by 1 base and J by 0 bases, with 7 bases left in between. CDR3 length equals 15 residues. The germline V gene has CDR1 MNHEY and CDR2 SVGAGI. Here the CDR3 reads CASSYYRSSYNEQFF. The CDR3 coding sequence is TGTGCCAGCAGTTACTACAGAAGCTCCTACAATGAGCAGTTCTTC.

The rearrangement joins TRBV18 to TRBJ1-5, with D uncertain. The CDR3 sequence is 12 residues long. Trimming removed 8 bases at V and 4 bases at J, with 9 bases between. Germline CDR1 reads KGHSH; CDR2 reads LQKENI. CDR3 amino acids: CASREGNQPQHF. DNA of the CDR3: TGTGCCAGCCGAGAGGGAAATCAGCCCCAGCATTTT.

The CDR3 protein is CASSSRRGVDEQYF. The CDR3 nucleotides read TGTGCCAGCAGCTCCCGGAGGGGTGTAGACGAGCAGTACTTC. V is TRBV11-2 and J is TRBJ2-7, with D perhaps matching TRBD2 (6 bases). This CDR3 is built from 14 residues. The germline V and J ends were trimmed by 4 bases and 5 bases, with 15 bases remaining between them. Germline CDR1 SGHAT, CDR2 FQNNGV.

To note about this clone: Distinct nucleotide sequences in the sample also encode this CDR3. The chain couples TRBV27 to TRBJ2-7, with 9 bases matching TRBD1. Per the germline V gene, CDR1 is MNHEY and CDR2 is SMNVEV (reference sequence). This CDR3 is 14 amino acids long. V shed 3 bases and J 1 base; nucleotides not matched to a gene: 1. In nucleotides, the CDR3 is TGTGCCAGCAGTTTCGGGACAGGGTCCTACGAGCAGTACTTC. Translated, it gives CASSFGTGSYEQYF.

This chain uses TRBV6-1 with TRBJ1-5; TRBD1 agrees at 7 bases. Germline CDR1 and CDR2: MNHNS and SASEGT. V lost 3 bases to trimming and J lost 5 bases; unmatched junction nucleotides: 10. The CDR3 totals 16 residues. The CDR3 reads CASSDRQGTRDQPQHF. Written as DNA, the CDR3 is TGTGCCAGCAGTGATAGACAGGGAACAAGGGATCAGCCCCAGCATTTT.

The genes are TRBV7-9 and TRBJ2-4; 7 nucleotides match TRBD2. The CDR3 is 15 residues long. From germline, CDR1 is SEHNR and CDR2 FQNEAQ (reference sequence). Trimming at V came to 4 bases and at J to 7 bases, leaving 10 bases not matched to a gene. The CDR3 nucleotides read TGTGCCAGCAGCTCATCAAGGGAGGGTGGGAACATTCAGTACTTC. This translates into CASSSSREGGNIQYF. The whole variable domain, remainder taken from reference TRBV7-9 and TRBJ2-4, is DTGVSQNPRHKITKRGQNVTFRCDPISEHNRLYWYRQTLGQGPEFLTYFQNEAQLEKSRLLSDRFSAERPKGSFSTLEIQRTEQGDSAMYLCASSSSREGGNIQYFGAGTRLSVL.

V is TRBV7-3 and J is TRBJ1-5; 8 positions agree with TRBD1. Germline loops: CDR1 SGHTA, CDR2 FQGTGA. The CDR3 sequence is 15 residues long. The ends lost 2 bases at V and 7 bases at J; junction bases unmatched: 7. The CDR3 reads CASSLGDDRGQPQHF. Written as DNA, the CDR3 is TGTGCCAGCAGCTTAGGAGACGACAGGGGACAGCCCCAGCATTTT.

In this sample, this clone turned up once. V gene TRBV6-1 combines with J gene TRBJ2-7, with TRBD2 as a possible D gene (6 bases). V was pared by 6 bases and J by 4 bases, with 10 bases between. The CDR3 extends over 12 amino acids. The V gene's germline CDR1 is MNHNS and CDR2 SASEGT. The CDR3 region has the DNA TGTGCCAGCAGATGGGACTTTTACGAGCAGTACTTC. Protein product: CASRWDFYEQYF.

The V gene is TRBV29-1, the J gene TRBJ2-7, with TRBD2 matching 9 bases. V lost 4 bases, J lost 6 bases, and 7 bases stayed unmatched. The CDR3 loop spans 13 amino acids. Germline V gene sequence: CDR1 SQVTM, CDR2 ANQGSEA. CDR3 in amino acids: CSVGGRGGSEQYF. Written as DNA, the CDR3 is TGCAGCGTTGGAGGGCGGGGGGGCTCCGAGCAGTACTTC.

The chain has TRBV30 and TRBJ1-1; 8 nucleotides match TRBD1. From germline, CDR1 is GTSNPN and CDR2 SVGIG (reference sequence). The CDR3 consists of 16 residues. V was clipped by 5 bases and J by 0 bases; unmatched bases: 11. The CDR3 DNA is TGTGCCTGGGAGAGACAGGGGTCTTTTATGAACACTGAAGCTTTCTTT. Translation gives CAWERQGSFMNTEAFF.